Below, 3 T cell receptor beta chains from the same sample are listed, as sequenced in a study of blood T cell repertoires in COVID-19. Measured with immunoSEQ multiplex PCR; TCRdb has only the in-frame clones, and not every one. This table has 250,000 or so clones, approximately 90% appearing once. The sample comprised PBMCs or T cells enriched from blood (not recorded which). The receptors shown here come from a middle-aged man who had been exposed to COVID-19.

The chain carries TRBV30 and TRBJ2-7; a weak D match, TRBD2 (8 bases). This CDR3 has 15 residues. Trimming took 1 base from V and 5 from J, leaving 18 bases between them. Germline CDR1 and CDR2: GTSNPN and SVGIG (reference sequence). The CDR3: CAWSGGQREFDEQYF. CDR3 in DNA: TGTGCCTGGAGTGGGGGACAGCGGGAGTTCGACGAGCAGTACTTC. The variable domain in full, with the rest retrieved from reference TRBV30 and TRBJ2-7, is SQTIHQWPATLVQPVGSPLSLECTVEGTSNPNLYWYRQAAGRGLQLLFYSVGIGQISSEVPQNLSASRPQDRQFILSSKKLLLSDSGFYLCAWSGGQREFDEQYFGPGTRLTVT.

The gene calls are TRBV5-1 and TRBJ1-1; D perhaps matches TRBD1 (5 bases). The CDR3 totals 13 residues. The V gene lost 4 bases and the J gene lost 8 bases, with 15 bases spanning the gap. Germline V gives CDR1 SGHRS, CDR2 YFSETQ. This chain's CDR3 is CASSPEGNTEAFF. The CDR3 bases are TGCGCCAGCAGCCCGGAGGGGAATACAGAAGCTTTCTTT. The full variable domain, in which reference TRBV5-1 and TRBJ1-1 provide the parts outside the CDR3, is KAGVTQTPRYLIKTRGQQVTLSCSPISGHRSVSWYQQTPGQGLQFLFEYFSETQRNKGNFPGRFSGRQFSNSRSEMNVSTLELGDSALYLCASSPEGNTEAFFGQGTRLTVV.

CDR3 nucleotide sequence: TGTGCCAGCTCACTGGGGGACAGGGGCCGAAGCAATCAGCCCCAGCATTTT. Amino acid sequence: CASSLGDRGRSNQPQHF. V and J are TRBV18 and TRBJ1-5; TRBD1 matches 10 bases. V trimming: 4 bases; J trimming: 1 base; junction bases outside the gene matches: 7. The germline V gene has CDR1 KGHSH and CDR2 LQKENI. The CDR3 consists of 17 residues.